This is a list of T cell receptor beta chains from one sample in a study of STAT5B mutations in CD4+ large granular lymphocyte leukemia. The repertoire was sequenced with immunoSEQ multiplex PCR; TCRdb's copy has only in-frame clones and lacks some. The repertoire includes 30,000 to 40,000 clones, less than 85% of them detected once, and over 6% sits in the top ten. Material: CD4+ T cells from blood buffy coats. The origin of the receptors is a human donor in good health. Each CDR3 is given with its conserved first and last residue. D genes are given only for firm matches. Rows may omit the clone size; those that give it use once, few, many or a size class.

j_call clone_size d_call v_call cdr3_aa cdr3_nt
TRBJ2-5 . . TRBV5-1 CASSLDDYRATQYF TGCGCCAGCAGCTTGGACGACTACAGGGCCACCCAGTACTTC
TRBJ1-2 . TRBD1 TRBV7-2 CASSLRDRAGYTF TGTGCCAGCAGTCTCCGGGACAGGGCGGGCTACACCTTC
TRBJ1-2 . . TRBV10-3 CAISEGTYGYTF TGTGCCATCAGTGAGGGAACATATGGCTACACCTTC
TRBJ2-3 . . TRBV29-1 CSLRMWPDQYF TGCAGCCTACGGATGTGGCCAGATCAGTATTTT
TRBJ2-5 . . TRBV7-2 CASSVDSGKYQETQYF TGTGCCAGCAGCGTAGATAGCGGAAAGTACCAAGAGACCCAGTACTTC
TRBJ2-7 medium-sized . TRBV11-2 CASSLDRDEQYF TGTGCCAGCAGCTTAGACAGAGACGAGCAGTACTTC
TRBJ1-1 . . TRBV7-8 CASSLVRGMNTEAFF TGTGCCAGCAGCTTAGTCAGGGGCATGAACACTGAAGCTTTCTTT
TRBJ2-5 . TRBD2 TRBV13 CASRSGGAGTETQYF TGTGCCAGCAGAAGCGGGGGGGCCGGGACAGAGACCCAGTACTTC
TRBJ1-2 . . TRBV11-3 CASSPGPNYGYTF TGTGCCAGCAGCCCGGGTCCGAACTATGGCTACACCTTC
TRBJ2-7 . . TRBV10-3 CATAGRTGASYEQYF TGTGCCACCGCCGGGAGAACAGGGGCCTCCTACGAGCAGTACTTC
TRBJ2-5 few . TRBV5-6 CASSLVPGRVGTQYF TGTGCCAGCAGCTTAGTCCCGGGACGGGTTGGAACCCAGTACTTC
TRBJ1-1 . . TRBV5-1 CASSSTQQNTEAFF TGCGCCAGCAGCTCTACCCAGCAGAACACTGAAGCTTTCTTT
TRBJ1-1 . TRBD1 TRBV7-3 CASSSLGGTTEAFF TGTGCCAGCAGCTCCCTAGGGGGCACCACTGAAGCTTTCTTT
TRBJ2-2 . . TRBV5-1 CASSLYSGNTGELFF TGCGCCAGCAGCTTGTATAGCGGGAACACCGGGGAGCTGTTTTTT
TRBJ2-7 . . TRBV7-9 CASSSRRAPYEQYF TGTGCCAGCAGCTCCCGACGGGCCCCCTACGAGCAGTACTTC
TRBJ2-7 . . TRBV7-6 CASSSNYEQYF TGTGCCAGCAGCTCAAACTACGAGCAGTACTTC
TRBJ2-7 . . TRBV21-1 CASSKKPGLAGEEQYF TGTGCCAGCAGCAAGAAACCGGGACTAGCGGGAGAAGAGCAGTACTTC
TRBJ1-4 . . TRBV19 CASSRTWTATYEKLFF TGTGCCAGTAGTAGGACCTGGACAGCTACCTATGAAAAACTGTTTTTT
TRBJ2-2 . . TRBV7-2 CASSLTGKQTNTGELFF TGTGCCAGCAGCTTAACGGGGAAGCAGACGAACACCGGGGAGCTGTTTTTT
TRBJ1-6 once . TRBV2 CARRLSPYNSPLHF TGTGCCAGACGGCTTAGCCCATATAATTCACCCCTCCACTTT
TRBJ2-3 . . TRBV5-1 CASSLPPPWDDTQYF TGCGCCAGCAGCCTTCCTCCACCCTGGGACGATACGCAGTATTTT
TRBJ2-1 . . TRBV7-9 CASSFNEDYNEQFF TGTGCCAGCAGCTTTAACGAGGATTACAATGAGCAGTTCTTC
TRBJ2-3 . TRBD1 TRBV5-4 CASSLGGGGRDTQYF TGTGCCAGCAGCTTGGGAGGGGGCGGCCGAGATACGCAGTATTTT
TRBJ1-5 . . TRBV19 CASSSRTLNQPQHF TGTGCCAGTAGTTCTCGAACTCTCAATCAGCCCCAGCATTTT
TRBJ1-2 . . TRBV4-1 CASSQDGAFANYGYTF TGCGCCAGCAGCCAAGATGGGGCTTTTGCTAACTATGGCTACACCTTC
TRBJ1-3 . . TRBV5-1 CASSLQGSGSGNTIYF TGCGCCAGCAGCTTGCAGGGATCGGGCTCTGGAAACACCATATATTTT
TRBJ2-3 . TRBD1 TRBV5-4 CASSWDRGADTQYF TGTGCCAGCAGCTGGGACAGGGGCGCAGATACGCAGTATTTT
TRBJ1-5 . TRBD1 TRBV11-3 CASNKHPRDRDDQPQHF TGTGCCAGCAACAAACACCCGAGGGACAGGGATGATCAGCCCCAGCATTTT
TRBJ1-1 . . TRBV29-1 CSVPGQHVNTEAFF TGCAGCGTCCCAGGACAGCATGTGAACACTGAAGCTTTCTTT
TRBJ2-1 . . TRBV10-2 CASSDNYNEQFF TGCGCCAGCAGTGACAACTACAATGAGCAGTTCTTC
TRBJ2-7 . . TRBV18 CASSPDSYEQYF TGTGCCAGCTCACCGGACAGCTACGAGCAGTACTTC
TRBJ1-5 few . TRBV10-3 CAISGSNQPQHF TGTGCCATCAGTGGTAGCAATCAGCCCCAGCATTTT
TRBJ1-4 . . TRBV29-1 CSVGGGGEKLFF TGCAGCGTTGGGGGAGGAGGCGAAAAACTGTTTTTT
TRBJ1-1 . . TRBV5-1 CASSLGYNTEAFF TGCGCCAGCAGCTTGGGTTATAACACTGAAGCTTTCTTT
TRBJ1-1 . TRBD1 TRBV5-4 CASSSNRGRGDTEAFF TGTGCCAGCAGCTCAAACAGGGGGCGGGGGGACACTGAAGCTTTCTTT
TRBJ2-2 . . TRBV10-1 CASAGGSNTGELFF TGCGCCAGCGCCGGCGGGTCAAACACCGGGGAGCTGTTTTTT
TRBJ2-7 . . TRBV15 CATSRDSTSYEQYF TGTGCCACCAGCAGGGACAGCACCTCCTACGAGCAGTACTTC
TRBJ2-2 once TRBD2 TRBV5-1 CASHRGLAGLSNTGELFF TGCGCCAGCCACCGGGGACTAGCGGGCCTCTCGAACACCGGGGAGCTGTTTTTT
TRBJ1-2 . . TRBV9 CASSVDGRSYGYTF TGTGCCAGCAGCGTAGATGGCAGGAGCTATGGCTACACCTTC
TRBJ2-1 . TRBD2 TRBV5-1 CASSSGTSGIYNEQFF TGCGCCAGCAGCTCGGGGACTAGCGGGATTTATAATGAGCAGTTCTTC
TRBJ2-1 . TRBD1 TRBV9 CASSATDRETNEQFF TGTGCCAGCAGCGCCACGGACAGGGAAACGAATGAGCAGTTCTTC
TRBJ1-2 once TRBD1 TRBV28 CASSSQGAYGYTF TGTGCCAGCAGTTCACAGGGGGCGTATGGCTACACCTTC
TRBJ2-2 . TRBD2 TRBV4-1 CASSHPTRLAAGELFF TGCGCCAGCAGCCACCCCACCAGACTAGCTGCCGGGGAGCTGTTTTTT
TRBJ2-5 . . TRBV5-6 CASSLRRLGEETQYF TGTGCCAGCAGCTTGCGTCGACTAGGGGAAGAGACCCAGTACTTC
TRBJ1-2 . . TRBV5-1 CASRLGVNYGYTF TGCGCCAGCAGGCTGGGAGTCAACTATGGCTACACCTTC
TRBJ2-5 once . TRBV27 CASSLAGAPQETQYF TGTGCCAGCAGTCTGGCTGGGGCTCCCCAAGAGACCCAGTACTTC
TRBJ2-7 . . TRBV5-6 CASSLGQSFYEQYF TGTGCCAGCAGCTTGGGACAGTCATTCTACGAGCAGTACTTC
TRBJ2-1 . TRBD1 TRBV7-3 CASSSRDRGSYNEQFF TGTGCCAGCAGCTCACGGGACAGGGGCTCCTACAATGAGCAGTTCTTC